The sequence of this T cell receptor (beta chain) was determined in a study of shared clonotypes between healthy human individuals. Study as a whole: Used for every donor were three CD4 naive, three CD4 memory, two CD8 naive and one CD8 memory plate.

The V gene's germline CDR1 is SGHVS and CDR2 FNYEAQ. The CDR3 runs to 16 residues. Deletions cut 0 bases from V and 7 bases from J, with 15 bases between. The assay was run at deep level. Here immunoSEQ multiplex PCR was the method, and the copy in TCRdb shows in-frame clones only, minus some. Here the sample spans approximately 710,000 clones, roughly 88% being singletons. The receptor was isolated from a man between 18 and 29 years old in good health. Some clones in this sample may be carry-over from other donors' samples. This chain links TRBV7-6 with TRBJ1-4; weak D call: TRBD1 (6 bases). Sample: memory CD8+ T cells from PBMCs. Noted subset: CD45RO+ cells pooled with CCR7-negative TemRA cells. In DNA form, the CDR3 reads TGTGCCAGCAGCTTAGCGCCAGGGGCGCGTGGTGAAAAACTGTTTTTT. This gives the protein CASSLAPGARGEKLFF.